The sequence of this T cell receptor (beta chain) was determined in a study of blood T cell repertoires in COVID-19. Looking at the study overall: Spain, Italy and the United States supplied samples that represented acute and convalescent COVID-19.

Authors' processing steps: Estimated nucleated cell counts came from reference gene primer amplification. Some clones are missing from TCRdb's copy, which holds only in-frame ones; the method was immunoSEQ multiplex PCR. V and J calls plus clone size are reproduced from that table; the DNA served to infer D and trimming. The sample shows roughly 62,000 clones, more than 60% of them seen only once. CDR3 size: 13 residues. Germline V gene lookup returns CDR1 SQVTM and CDR2 ANQGSEA. Trimming left V 4 bases short and J 8 bases short, with 15 bases between. This sequence joins TRBV29-1 and TRBJ1-5; D possibly corresponds to TRBD1 (6 bases). The clonotype comes from a man aged 55 to 70 with acute or convalescent COVID-19. The specimen was peripheral blood. The DNA of the CDR3 is TGCAGCGTTGTAATTGGCGGGGGCGAGCCCCAGCATTTT. Protein sequence: CSVVIGGGEPQHF.